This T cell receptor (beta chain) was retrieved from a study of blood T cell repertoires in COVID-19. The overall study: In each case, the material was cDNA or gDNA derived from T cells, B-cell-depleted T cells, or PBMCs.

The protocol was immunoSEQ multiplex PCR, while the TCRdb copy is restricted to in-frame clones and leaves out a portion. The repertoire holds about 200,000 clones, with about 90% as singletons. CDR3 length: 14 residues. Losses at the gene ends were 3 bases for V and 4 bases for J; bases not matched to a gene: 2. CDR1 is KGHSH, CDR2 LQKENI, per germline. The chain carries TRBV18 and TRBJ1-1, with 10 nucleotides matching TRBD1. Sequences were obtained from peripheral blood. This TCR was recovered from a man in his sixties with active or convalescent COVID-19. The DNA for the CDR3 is TGTGCCAGCTCACCTCGGACAGGGGGCACTGAAGCTTTCTTT. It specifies CASSPRTGGTEAFF.